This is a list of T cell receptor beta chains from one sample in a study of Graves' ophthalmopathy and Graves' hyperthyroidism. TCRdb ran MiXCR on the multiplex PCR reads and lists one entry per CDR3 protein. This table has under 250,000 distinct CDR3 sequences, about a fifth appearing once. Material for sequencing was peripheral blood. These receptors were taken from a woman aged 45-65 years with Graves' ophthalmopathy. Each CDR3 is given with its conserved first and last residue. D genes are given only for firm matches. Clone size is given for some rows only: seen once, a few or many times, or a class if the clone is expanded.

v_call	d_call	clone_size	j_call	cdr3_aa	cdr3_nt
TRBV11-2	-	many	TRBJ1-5	CASSPPGWGSNQPQHF	TGTGCCAGCAGCCCTCCGGGCTGGGGGAGCAATCAGCCCCAGCATTTT
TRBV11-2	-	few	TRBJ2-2	CASSRDHTGELFF	TGTGCCAGCAGCAGAGATCACACCGGGGAGCTGTTTTTT
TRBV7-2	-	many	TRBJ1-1	CASSLFEGFNTEAFF	TGTGCCAGCAGCTTATTTGAGGGTTTTAACACTGAAGCTTTCTTT
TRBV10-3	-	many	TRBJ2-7	CAIRGTSYEQYF	TGTGCCATCAGGGGGACATCCTACGAGCAGTACTTC
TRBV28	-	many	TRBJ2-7	CATSGGPYEQYF	TGTGCCACCAGTGGGGGTCCCTACGAGCAGTACTTC
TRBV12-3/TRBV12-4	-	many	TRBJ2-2	CASIGGPNTGELFF	TGTGCCAGCATTGGCGGACCTAACACCGGGGAGCTGTTTTTT
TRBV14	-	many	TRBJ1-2	CASSQAAVDGYTF	TGTGCCAGCAGCCAAGCAGCCGTTGACGGCTACACCTTC
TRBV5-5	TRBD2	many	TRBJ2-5	CASSSGLAGGLRQETQYF	TGTGCCAGCAGCTCGGGACTAGCGGGAGGATTGCGGCAAGAGACCCAGTACTTC
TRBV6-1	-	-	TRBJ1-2	CASSAQGRSYGYTF	TGTGCCAGCAGTGCCCAGGGGCGCAGCTATGGCTACACCTTC
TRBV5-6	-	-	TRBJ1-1	CASSVRVGMNTEAFF	TGTGCCAGCAGCGTCAGGGTTGGGATGAACACTGAAGCTTTCTTT
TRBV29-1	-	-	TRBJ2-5	CSVARGGGSQETQYF	TGCAGCGTTGCGAGGGGGGGAGGATCTCAAGAGACCCAGTACTTC
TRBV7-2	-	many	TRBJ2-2	CASSLLSGGGGELFF	TGTGCCAGCAGCTTACTCAGCGGCGGCGGCGGGGAGCTGTTTTTT
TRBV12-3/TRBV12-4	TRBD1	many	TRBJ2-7	CASTDREIYEQYF	TGTGCCAGCACGGACAGGGAGATCTACGAGCAGTACTTC
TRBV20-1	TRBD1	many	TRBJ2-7	CSATTGQRGWEQYF	TGCAGTGCTACGACAGGGCAGCGTGGTTGGGAGCAGTACTTC
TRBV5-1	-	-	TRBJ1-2	CASSPTMGAYGYTF	TGCGCCAGCAGCCCTACCATGGGGGCCTATGGCTACACCTTC
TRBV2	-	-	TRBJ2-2	CASSDNRGRLTGELFF	TGTGCCAGCAGTGATAACCGGGGGCGCTTAACCGGGGAGCTGTTTTTT
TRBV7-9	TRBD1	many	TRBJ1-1	CASRSTGGATEAFF	TGTGCCAGCAGGTCTACAGGGGGCGCAACTGAAGCTTTCTTT
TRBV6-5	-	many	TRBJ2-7	CASRAGGDYEQYF	TGTGCCAGCAGGGCCGGGGGCGACTACGAGCAGTACTTC
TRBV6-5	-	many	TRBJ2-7	CASSSSLGYEQYF	TGTGCCAGCAGTTCTTCTCTAGGTTACGAGCAGTACTTC
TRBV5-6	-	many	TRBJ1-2	CASRPGRNYGYTF	TGTGCCAGCAGGCCGGGACGGAACTATGGCTACACCTTC
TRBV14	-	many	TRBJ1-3	CASGRRDRMGSGNTIYF	TGTGCCAGCGGACGTCGAGACCGGATGGGTTCTGGAAACACCATATATTTT
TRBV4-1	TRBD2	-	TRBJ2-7	CASRPGLATYEQYF	TGCGCCAGCAGGCCGGGACTAGCGACCTACGAGCAGTACTTC
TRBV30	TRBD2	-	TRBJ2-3	CAWKIAGGPDTQYF	TGTGCCTGGAAAATAGCGGGAGGGCCAGATACGCAGTATTTT
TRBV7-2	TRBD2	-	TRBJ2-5	CASSWRGGTETQYF	TGTGCCAGCAGCTGGCGGGGGGGGACCGAGACCCAGTACTTC
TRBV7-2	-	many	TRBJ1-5	CASSLVPGGNQPQHF	TGTGCCAGCAGCTTAGTACCGGGAGGCAATCAGCCCCAGCATTTT
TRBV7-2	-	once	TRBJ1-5	CAGSLMTNQPQHF	TGTGCCGGCAGCTTAATGACGAATCAGCCCCAGCATTTT
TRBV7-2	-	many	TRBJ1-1	CASSFRGGNTEAFF	TGTGCCAGCAGCTTTCGGGGTGGTAACACTGAAGCTTTCTTT
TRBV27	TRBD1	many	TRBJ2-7	CASRNWTGFEQYF	TGTGCCAGCAGAAACTGGACAGGGTTCGAGCAGTACTTC
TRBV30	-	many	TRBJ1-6	CAWSVLRLASPLHF	TGTGCCTGGAGTGTACTCCGTCTGGCTTCACCCCTCCACTTT
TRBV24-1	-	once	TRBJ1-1	CATSGDPSSREAFF	TGTGCCACCAGTGGCGACCCTAGCTCCAGGGAAGCTTTCTTT
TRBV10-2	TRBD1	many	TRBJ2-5	CASSEWDRVGETQYF	TGCGCCAGCAGTGAGTGGGACAGGGTCGGAGAGACCCAGTACTTC
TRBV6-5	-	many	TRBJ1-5	CASRGGGYSNQPQHF	TGTGCCAGCAGGGGTGGAGGTTATAGCAATCAGCCCCAGCATTTT
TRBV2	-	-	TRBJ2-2	CASSKTRGGTGELFF	TGTGCCAGCAGCAAAACCAGGGGAGGCACCGGGGAGCTGTTTTTT
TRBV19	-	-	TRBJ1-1	CASKGRGSGEAYF	TGTGCCAGTAAGGGCAGGGGATCAGGTGAAGCTTACTTT
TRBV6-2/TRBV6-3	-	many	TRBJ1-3	CASSYRFGAAGRSGNTIYF	TGTGCCAGCAGTTACCGGTTCGGGGCTGCGGGGCGCTCTGGAAACACCATATATTTT
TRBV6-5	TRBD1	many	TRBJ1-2	CASSYGQGGYGYTF	TGTGCCAGCAGTTACGGACAGGGTGGCTATGGCTACACCTTC
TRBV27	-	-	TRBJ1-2	CASSLSSPQASGYTF	TGTGCCAGCAGTTTATCCTCCCCCCAGGCAAGTGGCTACACCTTC
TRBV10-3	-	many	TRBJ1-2	CAISERTANYGYTF	TGTGCCATCAGTGAGCGGACAGCAAACTATGGCTACACCTTC
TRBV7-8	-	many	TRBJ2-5	CASSAGTQYF	TGTGCCAGCAGCGCTGGGACCCAGTACTTC
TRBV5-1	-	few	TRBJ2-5	CASSPFGEGETQYF	TGCGCCAGCAGCCCTTTTGGGGAAGGGGAGACCCAGTACTTC